This T cell receptor beta chain is drawn from a study of cytomegalovirus exposure and HLA in healthy donors. A roughly 120-subject validation cohort, separate from the approximately 610-subject first cohort, supplied the donors. Assay: immunoSEQ multiplex PCR; the TCRdb copy retains only in-frame clones and omits some. Among about 140,000 clones, approximately 80% were seen once, and the ten largest hold roughly 29%. Comment on this clone: No antigen is known for it.

Study findings and constraints: Investigators reported 150 to 200 TCR beta chains as tied to cytomegalovirus.

The CDR3 covers 14 residues. Germline V lookup: CDR1 LNHDA, CDR2 SQIVND (reference sequence). Trimming removed 8 bases at V and 4 bases at J, with 15 bases between. Sequenced material: PBMCs. This TCR came from a man under 40 in good health and CMV-seropositive. The J gene is TRBJ1-5, the V gene TRBV19; possible D gene TRBD1, 6 bases. Written as DNA, the CDR3 is TGTGCCAGTGACCAGACAGGAGAGAATCAGCCCCAGCATTTT. It encodes CASDQTGENQPQHF.